The 4 T cell receptor beta chains given below trace back to one sample, sequenced in a study of T cell repertoires in cytomegalovirus infection. TCRdb processed the reads anew with MiXCR; each CDR3 protein has one entry. The repertoire holds 100,000 to 150,000 distinct CDR3 sequences, with about 10% as singletons. The sample consisted of PBMCs. The receptors come from a human donor in good health (CMV status not recorded). Some clones in this sample may be carry-over from other donors' samples.

The gene calls are TRBV20-1 and TRBJ1-2; D might be TRBD1 (6 bases). This CDR3 has 14 residues. Germline assignment: CDR1 DFQATT and CDR2 SNEGSKA (reference sequence). V lost 5 bases to trimming and J lost 6 bases, with 19 bases between them. The chain's CDR3 is CSALHLGGLDGYTF. In DNA, the CDR3 is TGCAGTGCTCTCCACTTAGGGGGGCTGGATGGCTACACCTTC.

Ten or more counts support this clonotype. The V call is TRBV20-1, the J call TRBJ2-5; a weak D match, TRBD2 (6 bases). Germline CDR1 is DFQATT and CDR2 is SNEGSKA (reference sequence). CDR3 size: 15 residues. V gave up 4 bases and J gave up 5 bases, with 20 bases separating them. CDR3 DNA: TGCAGTGCTACAAAAGCCACCGGGAGCCGGGAGACCCAGTACTTC. Amino acid sequence: CSATKATGSRETQYF.

The J gene is TRBJ1-2, the V gene TRBV2, with 7 bases lining up with TRBD1. The V segment lost 2 bases and the J segment 6 bases; nucleotides outside the gene matches: 9. The germline V gene encodes CDR1 SNHLY and CDR2 FYNNEI. This CDR3 region has 15 residues. The CDR3 sequence is CASSEIRQGHNGYTF. CDR3 DNA sequence: TGTGCCAGCAGTGAAATCCGACAGGGCCATAATGGCTACACCTTC.

This clonotype was observed many times. The chain uses TRBV7-2 and TRBJ2-2, with TRBD1 matching 7 bases. The CDR3 extends over 15 amino acids. The germline V gene encodes CDR1 SGHTA and CDR2 FQGNSA. V lost 3 bases, J lost 8 bases, and 9 bases stayed unmatched. CDR3 protein: CASSLDRRDGGELFF. CDR3 bases: TGTGCCAGCAGCTTGGACAGGAGAGATGGGGGGGAGCTGTTTTTT.